This T cell receptor (beta chain) comes out of a study of cytomegalovirus exposure and HLA in healthy donors. CDR1 is MNHEY, CDR2 SVGAGI, per germline. Trimming left V 0 bases short and J 3 bases short, with 9 bases between. This CDR3 comprises 14 residues. A multiplex PCR was run with 60 Vbeta primers and 13 Jbeta primers. Profiling relied on immunoSEQ multiplex PCR, and the TCRdb table lists in-frame clones only, not all of them. The table lists 60,000 to 75,000 clones, more than 80% of them singletons. This clone has just a few counts. As yet, its antigen is unknown. Study-level points and caveats: A later analysis by the authors found several of the most significant clusters apparently linked to common viral pathogens. The classifier, whose performance was assessed in both the original and validation cohorts, reportedly diagnosed cytomegalovirus status with high specificity and sensitivity.

The rearrangement uses TRBV6-5 and TRBJ2-7; a possible D gene is TRBD2 (5 bases). This receptor was identified in a woman in her thirties in good health and CMV-seropositive. The sample was PBMCs. CDR3 sequence (DNA): TGTGCCAGCAGTTACTCGAGGGCCGGCTACGAGCAGTACTTC. This gives the protein CASSYSRAGYEQYF.